This section outlines one T cell receptor beta chain sequence together with its context. Its antigen is not identified. A read error may produce the germline difference seen at one junction end. This entry comes from a study of T cell repertoires in cytomegalovirus infection. Study-wide context: In the study, CMV epitopes included recently identified HLA-C-restricted and well-studied HLA-B-restricted ones. CMV infection and matching HLA type were both indicated by public TCR beta signatures.

This CDR3 spans 16 amino acids. The germline V gene encodes CDR1 MGHRA and CDR2 YSYEKL. TCRdb ran MiXCR on the reads and lists one entry per CDR3 protein. This table has approximately 910,000 distinct CDR3 sequences, about 33% appearing once. Study outcomes and limitations: Pooled public TCR beta family frequency picked out CMV carriers with the relevant HLA. Across the ex vivo response, the dominant clonotypes were HLA-C-restricted CMV-specific TCR beta clonotypes.

V is TRBV4-1 and J is TRBJ1-3; D is unclear. The TCR comes from a human donor in good health (CMV status not recorded). Some clones in this sample may be carry-over from other donors' samples. This sample comprised cultured CD8+ T cells from PBMCs, obtained from culture after CMV antigen stimulation. CDR3 protein: CASSQEGRGGGNTVYF. CDR3 nucleotide sequence: TGCGCCAGCAGCCAGGAAGGCCGGGGAGGAGGAAACACCGTATATTTT.